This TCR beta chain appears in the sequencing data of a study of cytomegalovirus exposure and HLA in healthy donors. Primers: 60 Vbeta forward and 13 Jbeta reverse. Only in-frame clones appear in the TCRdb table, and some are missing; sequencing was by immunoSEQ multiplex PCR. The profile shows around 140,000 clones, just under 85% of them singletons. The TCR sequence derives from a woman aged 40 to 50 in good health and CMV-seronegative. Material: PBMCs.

The CDR3 region is CASKSRDSILSGELFF. As DNA, the CDR3 is TGTGCCAGCAAGAGCCGGGACTCCATTTTGTCCGGGGAGCTGTTTTTT. The V call is TRBV27, the J call TRBJ2-2; perhaps TRBD2 as D (6 bases). CDR3 length equals 16 residues. CDR1 is MNHEY and CDR2 is SMNVEV in the germline V gene (reference sequence). With 7 bases removed from V and 6 bases from J, the gap between germline ends came to 21 bases.